A selection of T cell receptor beta chains follows, all from one sample in a study of T-cell reconstitution after alpha-beta-depleted transplantation in children. TCRdb fed the PCR reads into MiXCR, producing one record per CDR3 protein. The sample includes 90,000 to 150,000 distinct CDR3 sequences, 23% of them seen just once. Here the sequenced sample was PBMCs, mostly from graft donor cells, taken 180 days after TCRalphabeta/CD19-depleted stem cell transplant. Every receptor here comes from a male patient aged 2 to 9 who had a stem cell transplant for chronic granulomatous disease, so the T cells may come from the graft donor. The CDR3 runs from the conserved cysteine through the conserved F or W. Each record gives: J gene, V gene, CDR3 protein.

j_gene: TRBJ2-3; v_gene: TRBV29-1; CDR3aa: CSEGDLRDTQYF
j_gene: TRBJ1-6; v_gene: TRBV6-1; CDR3aa: CASKRTGGYNSPLHF
j_gene: TRBJ2-5; v_gene: TRBV20-1; CDR3aa: CSARDPKEVQETQYF
j_gene: TRBJ2-1; v_gene: TRBV12-3/TRBV12-4; CDR3aa: CASSRDRYNEQFF
j_gene: TRBJ2-2; v_gene: TRBV7-3; CDR3aa: CASSLSPGELFF
j_gene: TRBJ2-7; v_gene: TRBV12-3/TRBV12-4; CDR3aa: CASRPPTSYEQYF
j_gene: TRBJ2-2; v_gene: TRBV12-3/TRBV12-4; CDR3aa: CASRPTSGKARTGELFF
j_gene: TRBJ1-5; v_gene: TRBV20-1; CDR3aa: CSARDTNQPQHF
j_gene: TRBJ2-3; v_gene: TRBV12-3/TRBV12-4; CDR3aa: CASSFISVTDTQYF
j_gene: TRBJ2-7; v_gene: TRBV9; CDR3aa: CASSVAPTYEQYF
j_gene: TRBJ1-2; v_gene: TRBV6-1; CDR3aa: CASSPGTANYGYTF
j_gene: TRBJ2-3; v_gene: TRBV12-3/TRBV12-4; CDR3aa: CASSFGGSTDTQYF
j_gene: TRBJ2-7; v_gene: TRBV4-3; CDR3aa: CASSQDGAGTYEQYF
j_gene: TRBJ2-6; v_gene: TRBV11-1; CDR3aa: CASSLAIAGNSGANVLTF
j_gene: TRBJ2-5; v_gene: TRBV20-1; CDR3aa: CSATETGETQYF
j_gene: TRBJ2-7; v_gene: TRBV12-3/TRBV12-4; CDR3aa: CASSLRLLREQYF
j_gene: TRBJ2-7; v_gene: TRBV12-3/TRBV12-4; CDR3aa: CASSPLGQDYEQYF
j_gene: TRBJ2-3; v_gene: TRBV6-5; CDR3aa: CASSYNPGQPDTQYF
j_gene: TRBJ1-1; v_gene: TRBV12-3/TRBV12-4; CDR3aa: CASSWDRMNTEAFF
j_gene: TRBJ2-7; v_gene: TRBV20-1; CDR3aa: CSAHPGLPPYEQYF
j_gene: TRBJ2-3; v_gene: TRBV20-1; CDR3aa: CSASDRAVTDTQYF
j_gene: TRBJ2-3; v_gene: TRBV20-1; CDR3aa: CSASGTRSSTDTQYF
j_gene: TRBJ2-7; v_gene: TRBV7-8; CDR3aa: CASSRFQGPSYEQYF
j_gene: TRBJ1-2; v_gene: TRBV27; CDR3aa: CASSLSAGGDYGYTF
j_gene: TRBJ1-1; v_gene: TRBV29-1; CDR3aa: CSVVDHKGGLGTEAFF
j_gene: TRBJ1-1; v_gene: TRBV6-5; CDR3aa: CASSYVGAGNTEAFF
j_gene: TRBJ2-1; v_gene: TRBV7-3; CDR3aa: CASSLTALTYAQSEQFF
j_gene: TRBJ2-2; v_gene: TRBV7-3; CDR3aa: CASRTSSGGTGELFF
j_gene: TRBJ2-7; v_gene: TRBV29-1; CDR3aa: CSVLSASVDSYEQYF
j_gene: TRBJ2-7; v_gene: TRBV20-1; CDR3aa: CSASIPRDPYEQYF
j_gene: TRBJ2-1; v_gene: TRBV12-3/TRBV12-4; CDR3aa: CASSSTSLVYNEQFF
j_gene: TRBJ2-1; v_gene: TRBV5-6; CDR3aa: CASRLQSGAYNEQFF
j_gene: TRBJ2-5; v_gene: TRBV25-1; CDR3aa: CATRTGEETQYF